The clone carrying this TCR beta chain was counted only a few times. Its antigen remains unknown. The CD4+ fraction was divided into a CD45RA+ naive subset and a CD45RA-negative memory subset. The data are from a study of shared clonotypes between healthy human individuals. TCRdb keeps only in-frame clones here, not all; method: immunoSEQ multiplex PCR. The sample has over 2 million clones, 80% to 95% seen once. The study, taken as a whole, reports: Estimated clonotype richness was generally higher in naive than memory subsets. Some naive CD4 clonotypes, about 5.5%, turned up in common across a handful of donors.

The CDR3 runs 15 residues. The ends were cut back, 0 bases at V and 0 bases at J, with 5 bases in the middle. Looked up from germline, CDR1 is LNHNV and CDR2 is YYDKDF (reference sequence). V gene TRBV15 combines with J gene TRBJ2-2; D ambiguous. The sequence was collected from a man younger than 35 in good health. Some clones in this sample may be carry-over from other donors' samples. Specimen: naive CD4+ T cells from PBMCs. As for subset: CD45RA+ positively selected. CDR3 in amino acids: CATSRDTSNTGELFF. The CDR3 nucleotides are TGTGCCACCAGCAGAGATACATCGAACACCGGGGAGCTGTTTTTT.